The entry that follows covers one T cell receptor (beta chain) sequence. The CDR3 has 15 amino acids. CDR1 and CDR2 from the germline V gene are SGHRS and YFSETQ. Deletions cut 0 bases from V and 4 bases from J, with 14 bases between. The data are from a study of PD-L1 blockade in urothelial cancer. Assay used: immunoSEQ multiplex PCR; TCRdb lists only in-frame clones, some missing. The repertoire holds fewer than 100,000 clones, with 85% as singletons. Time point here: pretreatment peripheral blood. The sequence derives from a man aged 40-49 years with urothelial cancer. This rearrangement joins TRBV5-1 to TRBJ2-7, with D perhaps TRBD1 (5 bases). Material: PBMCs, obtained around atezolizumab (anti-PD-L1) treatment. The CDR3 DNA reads TGCGCCAGCAGCTTGGCCATGGGGCTGGGTTACGAGCAGTACTTC. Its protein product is CASSLAMGLGYEQYF.